This TCR beta chain was recorded in a study of cytomegalovirus exposure and HLA in healthy donors. Germline V gene lookup returns CDR1 SGHAT and CDR2 FQNNGV. CDR3 length: 11 amino acids. V lost 5 bases, J lost 7 bases, and 8 bases lay in between. Primers for the PCR totalled 60 Vbeta and 13 Jbeta. Profiled with immunoSEQ multiplex PCR; TCRdb holds only in-frame clones, not every one. Among under 200,000 clones, roughly 88% were seen once, and the ten largest hold around 6.6%. Sequencing was performed on PBMCs. The sequence derives from a man aged 45-65 years in good health and CMV-seropositive. The chain links TRBV11-2 to TRBJ1-1; D gene unclear. CDR3 nucleotides: TGTGCCAGCAGCCTCGGGGTTGAAGCTTTCTTT. Encoded protein: CASSLGVEAFF.